This is a list of T cell receptor beta chains from one sample in a study of T cell responses to AZD1222 COVID-19 vaccine. Method: immunoSEQ multiplex PCR; TCRdb's copy keeps in-frame clones and lacks some. This table holds some 130,000 clones, 92% found once. Source: peripheral blood, taken on day 0 of AZD1222 vaccination. These receptors were collected from an adult in good health. The CDR3 runs from the conserved cysteine through the conserved F or W. Each record gives: CDR3 DNA, CDR3 protein, clone size, D gene, V gene, J gene. A D gene is named only where the DNA matches it firmly. Clone size is stated in some rows and not others, as once, few, many or a class when expanded.

cdr3_nt: TGTGCCATCAGTGGTGGAGCTTTCGGTAACGAGCAGTACTTC
cdr3_aa: CAISGGAFGNEQYF
clone_size: .
d_call: .
v_call: TRBV10-3
j_call: TRBJ2-7

cdr3_nt: TGTGCCAGCAGTAAACTAGTCGGAGATACGCAGTATTTT
cdr3_aa: CASSKLVGDTQYF
clone_size: .
d_call: .
v_call: TRBV27
j_call: TRBJ2-3

cdr3_nt: TGTGCCAGCAGCCAAAGCAGGGGCCCTAATGAAAAACTGTTTTTT
cdr3_aa: CASSQSRGPNEKLFF
clone_size: .
d_call: .
v_call: TRBV5-4
j_call: TRBJ1-4

cdr3_nt: TGCGCCAGCAGCCCGGGGACGGAGGCGGGGGAGCAGTACTTC
cdr3_aa: CASSPGTEAGEQYF
clone_size: .
d_call: .
v_call: TRBV5-1
j_call: TRBJ2-7

cdr3_nt: TGTGCCAGCAGCCCCACCGACAGGGATGGCTACACCTTC
cdr3_aa: CASSPTDRDGYTF
clone_size: .
d_call: TRBD1
v_call: TRBV6-7
j_call: TRBJ1-2

cdr3_nt: TGCGCCAGCAGTGAGTCGATCGGCCAGGGGGCGCGGAAGCAGTACTTC
cdr3_aa: CASSESIGQGARKQYF
clone_size: .
d_call: TRBD1
v_call: TRBV10-1
j_call: TRBJ2-7

cdr3_nt: TGTGCCAGCAGCTTGCGGGACAGGGGTGGCACTGAAGCTTTCTTT
cdr3_aa: CASSLRDRGGTEAFF
clone_size: once
d_call: TRBD1
v_call: TRBV5-4
j_call: TRBJ1-1

cdr3_nt: TGTGCCACCAGTAGAGCGGGAGGTTTGACAGATACGCAGTATTTT
cdr3_aa: CATSRAGGLTDTQYF
clone_size: .
d_call: TRBD2
v_call: TRBV24-1
j_call: TRBJ2-3

cdr3_nt: TGTGCCGCGCGGGGGTACTCCTACGAGCAGTACTTC
cdr3_aa: CAARGYSYEQYF
clone_size: .
d_call: TRBD2
v_call: TRBV2
j_call: TRBJ2-7

cdr3_nt: TGTGCCAGCTCACCCCAACTAGCGGGAGACGCCATCAATGAGCAGTTCTTC
cdr3_aa: CASSPQLAGDAINEQFF
clone_size: .
d_call: TRBD2
v_call: TRBV18
j_call: TRBJ2-1

cdr3_nt: TGTGCCAGCAGCCCCCAGCTGGGCAATCAGCCCCAGCATTTT
cdr3_aa: CASSPQLGNQPQHF
clone_size: .
d_call: .
v_call: TRBV7-2
j_call: TRBJ1-5

cdr3_nt: TGTGCCAGTAGTGGCAGCAGCTCCTACGAGCAGTACTTC
cdr3_aa: CASSGSSSYEQYF
clone_size: .
d_call: .
v_call: TRBV19
j_call: TRBJ2-7

cdr3_nt: TGTGCCTCCCGAGGGGCCCCGCGACTAGCGGCCCCGCCTTACGAGCAGTACTTC
cdr3_aa: CASRGAPRLAAPPYEQYF
clone_size: .
d_call: TRBD2
v_call: TRBV10-3
j_call: TRBJ2-7

cdr3_nt: TGTGCCAGCAGTTTAAGCGGGACTGAGACCCAGTACTTC
cdr3_aa: CASSLSGTETQYF
clone_size: .
d_call: TRBD2
v_call: TRBV12-3/TRBV12-4
j_call: TRBJ2-5

cdr3_nt: TGTGCCACCAGTGGGGGGACACATTACACGGATACGCAGTATTTT
cdr3_aa: CATSGGTHYTDTQYF
clone_size: .
d_call: .
v_call: TRBV24-1
j_call: TRBJ2-3

cdr3_nt: TGTGCCAGCTCACCAGCCCAGGCCTACGAGCAGTACTTC
cdr3_aa: CASSPAQAYEQYF
clone_size: .
d_call: .
v_call: TRBV18
j_call: TRBJ2-7

cdr3_nt: TGTGCCAGTAGTATAGGAGGTTCTGGGGCCAACGTCCTGACTTTC
cdr3_aa: CASSIGGSGANVLTF
clone_size: few
d_call: .
v_call: TRBV19
j_call: TRBJ2-6

cdr3_nt: TGCGCCAGCAGCTTGGTAGGACAGAAACAAGAGACCCAGTACTTC
cdr3_aa: CASSLVGQKQETQYF
clone_size: .
d_call: .
v_call: TRBV5-1
j_call: TRBJ2-5

cdr3_nt: TGTGCCAGTAGTCGGACTAGCGGGAGGGCCGTAACGAACGAGCAGTACTTC
cdr3_aa: CASSRTSGRAVTNEQYF
clone_size: .
d_call: TRBD2
v_call: TRBV19
j_call: TRBJ2-7

cdr3_nt: TGTGCCAGCAGCTTGGAAAGCGGGCCCCTGGTACGCAATGAGCAGTTCTTC
cdr3_aa: CASSLESGPLVRNEQFF
clone_size: .
d_call: .
v_call: TRBV5-5
j_call: TRBJ2-1

cdr3_nt: TGTGCCAGCAGCTTAGGGGGACAGCTTCAGGATGAGCAGTTCTTC
cdr3_aa: CASSLGGQLQDEQFF
clone_size: .
d_call: TRBD1
v_call: TRBV11-2
j_call: TRBJ2-1

cdr3_nt: TGTGCCAGCAGCACCGCAGTCATTGCCACCGGGGAGCTGTTTTTT
cdr3_aa: CASSTAVIATGELFF
clone_size: few
d_call: .
v_call: TRBV9
j_call: TRBJ2-2

cdr3_nt: TGTGCCACCAGCCGGACGAGAGGCACTCTCACCGGGGAGCTGTTTTTT
cdr3_aa: CATSRTRGTLTGELFF
clone_size: .
d_call: .
v_call: TRBV15
j_call: TRBJ2-2

cdr3_nt: TGTGCCAGCAGCTTAGTACAGGGAAGGGATGAGCAGTTCTTC
cdr3_aa: CASSLVQGRDEQFF
clone_size: .
d_call: .
v_call: TRBV7-9
j_call: TRBJ2-1

cdr3_nt: TGTGCCAGCAGTTACCCGACTAGCGGGATCCAAGAGACCCAGTACTTC
cdr3_aa: CASSYPTSGIQETQYF
clone_size: .
d_call: TRBD2
v_call: TRBV6-5
j_call: TRBJ2-5

cdr3_nt: TGTGCCAGCAGCTCGACAGGGATCAACTATGGCTACACCTTC
cdr3_aa: CASSSTGINYGYTF
clone_size: few
d_call: TRBD1
v_call: TRBV5-4
j_call: TRBJ1-2

cdr3_nt: TGTGCCATCAGTGAGTCGCGACTAGCGGGAGCTGAGCAGTACTTC
cdr3_aa: CAISESRLAGAEQYF
clone_size: many
d_call: TRBD2
v_call: TRBV10-3
j_call: TRBJ2-7

cdr3_nt: TGCGCCAGCAGCCAAGAACCGGGACTAGTCATCCATGAGCAGTTCTTC
cdr3_aa: CASSQEPGLVIHEQFF
clone_size: .
d_call: TRBD2
v_call: TRBV4-1
j_call: TRBJ2-1

cdr3_nt: TGTGCCAGCAGCCAAGTTCCAGGGGGCTTCACTGAAGCTTTCTTT
cdr3_aa: CASSQVPGGFTEAFF
clone_size: .
d_call: TRBD1
v_call: TRBV3-1/TRBV3-2
j_call: TRBJ1-1

cdr3_nt: TGTGCCAGCAGTTATGACTCCTACGAGCAGTACTTC
cdr3_aa: CASSYDSYEQYF
clone_size: .
d_call: .
v_call: TRBV6-2/TRBV6-3
j_call: TRBJ2-7

cdr3_nt: TGCGCCAGCAGCTTGCAATTGTCGGGACCGACTAGCGGGGTCGTCACAGATACGCAGTATTTT
cdr3_aa: CASSLQLSGPTSGVVTDTQYF
clone_size: .
d_call: TRBD2
v_call: TRBV5-1
j_call: TRBJ2-3

cdr3_nt: TGTGCCAGCAGCCCCCAGGCAGCGAGTTCCTACAATGAGCAGTTCTTC
cdr3_aa: CASSPQAASSYNEQFF
clone_size: .
d_call: .
v_call: TRBV3-1/TRBV3-2
j_call: TRBJ2-1